The 6 T cell receptor beta chains given below trace back to one sample, sequenced in a study of CD8 T cells in ankylosing spondylitis. A single record per CDR3 protein comes from TCRdb applying MiXCR to the 5' RACE reads. The sample lists 500,000 to 550,000 distinct CDR3 sequences; roughly 13% were seen once. Antigens of these TCRs are unknown. Study-wide results and caveats: In ankylosing spondylitis blood, a motif of roughly 8 highly homologous TCR beta variants appeared characteristic.

The sequenced material came from blood, either unsorted or a sorted T cell fraction (not recorded which). The receptors were gathered from a male donor with ankylosing spondylitis.

The chain employs TRBV3-1 and TRBJ2-1; D may be TRBD2 (6 bases). Germline CDR1 is LGHDT and CDR2 is YNNKEL (reference sequence). The CDR3 is 12 amino acids. Deletions cut 0 bases from V and 13 bases from J, with 10 bases between. The DNA for the CDR3 is TGTGCCAGCAGCCAAGATCGGGAGCTTCAGTTCTTC. Translated: CASSQDRELQFF.

The CDR3 sequence is CAGQGQANTEAFF. The CDR3 DNA reads as TGTGCCGGGCAGGGCCAGGCGAACACTGAAGCTTTCTTT. J is TRBJ1-1 and V is TRBV2; D perhaps matches TRBD1 (5 bases). Germline values: CDR1 SNHLY, CDR2 FYNNEI. V dropped 11 bases and J dropped 1 base, with 14 bases sitting between them. The CDR3 length is 13 residues.

This clonotype has a handful of counts. This chain connects TRBV27 to TRBJ2-3; TRBD2 is a possible D gene (5 bases). The CDR3 is made up of 14 amino acids. The V and J ends lost 5 bases and 4 bases respectively, with 13 bases between them. Looked up from germline, CDR1 is MNHEY and CDR2 is SMNVEV (reference sequence). The CDR3 here is CASSRDRRSDTQYF. CDR3 DNA: TGTGCCAGCAGTCGGGATAGGCGGTCAGATACGCAGTATTTT.

This clonotype appeared many times. V is TRBV7-9 and J is TRBJ2-1; 9 nucleotides match TRBD2. CDR3 length equals 15 residues. The V segment lost 0 bases and the J segment 6 bases; nucleotides outside the gene matches: 3. Per the germline V gene, CDR1 is SEHNR and CDR2 is FQNEAQ (reference sequence). This CDR3 reads CASSLASGRSNEQFF. The DNA for the CDR3 is TGTGCCAGCAGCTTAGCTAGCGGGAGATCCAATGAGCAGTTCTTC.

This clonotype was counted at least ten times. The chain carries TRBV20-1 and TRBJ2-1; 13 bases line up with TRBD2. Germline CDR1 DFQATT, CDR2 SNEGSKA (reference sequence). The length of the CDR3 is 15 residues. This CDR3 reads CSFTSGRGSYNEQFF. The CDR3 coding sequence is TGCAGCTTCACTAGCGGGAGGGGCTCCTACAATGAGCAGTTCTTC.

The chain employs TRBV12-3 or TRBV12-4 and TRBJ1-6; 10 bases align to TRBD1. The CDR3 runs 17 residues. V shed 6 bases, J shed 7 bases, and the junction held 12 bases outside the gene matches. This CDR3 reads CASSPEGTGVRNSPLHF. The CDR3 nucleotides read TGTGCCAGCAGCCCCGAGGGGACAGGGGTTCGCAATTCACCCCTCCACTTT.